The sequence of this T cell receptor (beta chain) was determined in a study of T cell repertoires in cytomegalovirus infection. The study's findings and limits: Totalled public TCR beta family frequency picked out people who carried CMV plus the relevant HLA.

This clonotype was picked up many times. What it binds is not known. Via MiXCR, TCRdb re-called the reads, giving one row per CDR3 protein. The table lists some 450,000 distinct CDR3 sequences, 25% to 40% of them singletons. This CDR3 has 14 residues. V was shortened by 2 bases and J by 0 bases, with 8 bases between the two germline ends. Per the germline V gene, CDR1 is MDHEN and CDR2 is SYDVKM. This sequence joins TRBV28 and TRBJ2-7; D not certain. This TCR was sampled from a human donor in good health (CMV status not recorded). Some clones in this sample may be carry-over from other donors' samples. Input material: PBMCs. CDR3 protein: CASSLTVSSYEQYF. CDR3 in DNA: TGTGCCAGCAGTTTAACTGTGAGCTCCTACGAGCAGTACTTC.